These T cell receptor beta chains were read from a single sample in a study of T cell repertoires in cytomegalovirus infection. MiXCR, applied by TCRdb to the reads, yields one record per CDR3 protein. The sample lists about 190,000 distinct CDR3 sequences, 28% occurring once. What was sequenced was PBMCs. The receptors were sampled from a human donor in good health (CMV status not recorded). Some clones in this sample may be carry-over from other donors' samples. Each CDR3 is given with its conserved first and last residue. The order of the fields is clone size, J gene, V gene, D gene, CDR3 DNA, CDR3 protein. A D gene is named only where the DNA matches it firmly. Clone size is given for some rows only: seen once, a few or many times, or a class if the clone is expanded.

>few|TRBJ2-1|TRBV7-2|.
TGTGCCAGCAGCCAAGAGGTCTTGACAGAGAGTTACAATGAGCAGTTCTTC
CASSQEVLTESYNEQFF
>.|TRBJ1-2|TRBV28|.
TGTGCCAGCAGTTCCACCATGGGAGGGTCGTATGGCTACACCTTC
CASSSTMGGSYGYTF
>many|TRBJ2-1|TRBV7-2|TRBD1
TGTGCCAGCAGCCGTGGGACAGACAATGAGCAGTTCTTC
CASSRGTDNEQFF
>.|TRBJ1-4|TRBV6-5|TRBD1
TGTGCCAGCAGTCGACTAACAGGGGATTATGAAAAACTGTTTTTT
CASSRLTGDYEKLFF
>many|TRBJ2-1|TRBV7-2|TRBD2
TGTGCCAGCAGCCCGACTAGCGGGGGGGACAATGAGCAGTTCTTC
CASSPTSGGDNEQFF
>.|TRBJ2-7|TRBV11-3|.
TGTGCCAGCAGCTTAGAGGGAGCCTACGAGCAGTACTTC
CASSLEGAYEQYF
>.|TRBJ2-1|TRBV20-1|TRBD2
TGCAGTGCTAGTCCTTGGACTAGCGGGGGCCTATCCTACAATGAGCAGTTCTTC
CSASPWTSGGLSYNEQFF
>.|TRBJ2-1|TRBV7-2|.
TGTGCCAGCAGCTCCCAAGGGACGGTCGCCCATGAGCAGTTCTTC
CASSSQGTVAHEQFF
>.|TRBJ1-1|TRBV11-2|.
TGTGCCAGCAGCCAGAGCAGGGGCACTGAAGCTTTCTTT
CASSQSRGTEAFF
>.|TRBJ1-5|TRBV19|.
TGTGCCAGTAGTATAGCTGCGGACAGTCGTCATCAGCCCCAGCATTTT
CASSIAADSRHQPQHF
>many|TRBJ2-7|TRBV7-2|.
TGTGCCAGCAACAAAAACGGAGGTCACTACGAGCAGTACTTC
CASNKNGGHYEQYF
>few|TRBJ1-1|TRBV5-1|.
TGCGCCAGCAGCTTGGCCTCGAACACTGAAGCTTTCTTT
CASSLASNTEAFF
>many|TRBJ2-1|TRBV7-2|.
TGTGCCAGCAGCTTAGGGCAGGGGAGTAATTATGAGCAGTTCTTC
CASSLGQGSNYEQFF
>.|TRBJ1-5|TRBV2|.
TGTGCCAGCAGCGGGGGCGGAAATCAGCCCCAGCATTTT
CASSGGGNQPQHF
>.|TRBJ2-2|TRBV29-1|TRBD2
TGCAGCGTTGCTAGCGGGGGGGACACCGGGGAGCTGTTTTTT
CSVASGGDTGELFF
>.|TRBJ2-7|TRBV14|TRBD1
TGTGCCAGCAGCCAAATTTCGGACAGGGGACCCTACGAGCAGTACTTC
CASSQISDRGPYEQYF
>many|TRBJ2-5|TRBV7-2|TRBD2
TGTGCCAGCAGCTCTTCGCTAGCGGTGGTGGTTACGACCCAGTACTTC
CASSSSLAVVVTTQYF
>few|TRBJ1-5|TRBV19|.
TGTGCCAGTAGTCTTAATTCAGGGGATGGCAATCAGCCCCAGCATTTT
CASSLNSGDGNQPQHF
>.|TRBJ1-4|TRBV7-2|.
TGTGCCAGCAGCCCCCGTCGGGAAAAACTGTTTTTT
CASSPRREKLFF